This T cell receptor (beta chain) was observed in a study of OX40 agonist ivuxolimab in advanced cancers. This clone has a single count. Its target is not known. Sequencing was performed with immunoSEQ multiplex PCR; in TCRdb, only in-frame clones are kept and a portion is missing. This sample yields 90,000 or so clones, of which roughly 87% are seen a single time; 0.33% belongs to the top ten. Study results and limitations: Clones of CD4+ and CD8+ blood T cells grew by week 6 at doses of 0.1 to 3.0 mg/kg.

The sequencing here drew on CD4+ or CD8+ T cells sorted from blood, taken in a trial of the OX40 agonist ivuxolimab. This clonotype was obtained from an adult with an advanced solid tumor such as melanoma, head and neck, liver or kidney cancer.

The CDR3 reads CASSTSPGHSTDTQYF. The DNA of the CDR3 is TGTGCCAGCAGCACCAGCCCGGGACATTCAACAGATACGCAGTATTTT. This chain connects TRBV7-2 to TRBJ2-3; perhaps TRBD1 as D (6 bases). CDR3 length: 16 amino acids. The V end was cut by 5 bases, the J end by 3 bases, with 18 bases between. Looked up from germline, CDR1 is SGHTA and CDR2 is FQGNSA.